This TCR beta chain is from a study of low-dose radiotherapy and immunotherapy resistance in tumors. CDR1 and CDR2 from the germline V gene are MGHDK and SYGVNS. This CDR3 comprises 16 residues. V lost 1 base to trimming and J lost 6 bases, with 17 bases between them. Primers targeting TRAV and TRBV primed first-strand cDNA, covering alpha and beta chains. Both a constant-region primer and a V-primer adapter served to amplify TCRs across 15 to 25 PCR cycles. mRNA that had been isolated underwent amplification through in vitro transcription. Each CDR3 protein is one row after TCRdb ran MiXCR on the reads. The repertoire holds approximately 12,000 distinct CDR3 sequences, roughly 66% seen once, with 7.7% in the top ten. Every donor was treated with nivolumab, ipilimumab, aspirin, low-dose cyclophosphamide and also low-dose radiotherapy. All eligible patients presented with advanced solid tumors that contained no tumor-infiltrating lymphocytes.

The chain couples TRBV25-1 to TRBJ2-3; D is unresolved. This sequence was found in a human donor with advanced metastatic prostate, ovarian, gallbladder or colorectal cancer (not recorded which). This table probably holds off-target reads from a library built for another chain. CDR3 sequence: CASSESVQTSTDTQYF. DNA for the CDR3: TGTGCCAGCAGTGAATCGGTCCAAACCTCCACTGATACGCAGTATTTT.